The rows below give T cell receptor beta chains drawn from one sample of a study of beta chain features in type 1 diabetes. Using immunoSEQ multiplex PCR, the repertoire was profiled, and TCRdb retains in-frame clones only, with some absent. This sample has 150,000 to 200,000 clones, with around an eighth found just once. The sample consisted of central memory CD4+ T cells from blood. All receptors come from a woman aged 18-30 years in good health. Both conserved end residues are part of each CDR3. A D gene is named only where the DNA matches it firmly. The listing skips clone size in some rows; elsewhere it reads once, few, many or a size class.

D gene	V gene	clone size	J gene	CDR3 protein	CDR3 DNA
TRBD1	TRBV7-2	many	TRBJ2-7	CASSSGQGKYEQYF	TGTGCCAGCAGCTCCGGACAGGGCAAGTACGAGCAGTACTTC
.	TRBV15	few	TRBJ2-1	CATSREGRRYNEQFF	TGTGCCACCAGCAGAGAAGGCAGGCGCTACAATGAGCAGTTCTTC
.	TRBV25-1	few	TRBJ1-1	CASRKQLNTEAFF	TGTGCCAGCAGAAAACAGTTGAACACTGAAGCTTTCTTT
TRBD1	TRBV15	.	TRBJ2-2	CATSGQLNTGELFF	TGTGCCACCTCGGGACAGCTGAACACCGGGGAGCTGTTTTTT
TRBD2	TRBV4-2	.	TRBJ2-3	CASSREGTSGTDTQYF	TGTGCCAGCAGCCGCGAAGGGACTAGCGGCACAGATACGCAGTATTTT
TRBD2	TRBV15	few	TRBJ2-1	CATSPYSGKSNEQFF	TGTGCCACCAGTCCCTATAGCGGGAAGAGCAATGAGCAGTTCTTC
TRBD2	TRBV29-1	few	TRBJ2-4	CSVLGVGTSFYIQYF	TGCAGCGTTCTTGGTGTCGGGACTAGTTTTTACATTCAGTACTTC
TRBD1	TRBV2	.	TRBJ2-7	CASRVGQDYEQYF	TGTGCCAGCAGGGTCGGACAGGACTACGAGCAGTACTTC
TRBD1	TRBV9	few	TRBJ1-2	CASSSSPGTGNYGYTF	TGTGCCAGCAGCTCCAGTCCCGGGACAGGGAACTATGGCTACACCTTC
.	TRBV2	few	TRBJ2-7	CASNRDFTYEQYF	TGTGCCAGCAATCGGGACTTCACCTACGAGCAGTACTTC
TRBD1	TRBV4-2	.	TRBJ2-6	CASSPRTGGSGANVLTF	TGTGCCAGCAGCCCCCGGACAGGGGGCTCTGGGGCCAACGTCCTGACTTTC
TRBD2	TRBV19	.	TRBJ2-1	CASSVGTSGSQGNEQFF	TGTGCCAGTAGTGTCGGAACTAGCGGGAGTCAGGGCAATGAGCAGTTCTTC
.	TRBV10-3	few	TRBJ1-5	CAISESTGRGNQPQHF	TGTGCCATCAGTGAGTCCACAGGGAGAGGAAATCAGCCCCAGCATTTT
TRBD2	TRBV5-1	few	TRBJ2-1	CASSFGLAGNNEQFF	TGCGCCAGCAGCTTTGGGCTAGCGGGAAACAATGAGCAGTTCTTC
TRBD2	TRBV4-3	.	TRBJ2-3	CASSQDRGLAGVTDTQYF	TGCGCCAGCAGCCAAGATAGGGGACTAGCGGGAGTCACAGATACGCAGTATTTT
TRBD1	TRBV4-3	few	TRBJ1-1	CASSQVSGTALTTEAFF	TGCGCCAGCAGCCAAGTATCCGGGACAGCCCTGACCACTGAAGCTTTCTTT
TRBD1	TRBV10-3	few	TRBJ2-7	CAISLTGEVSSEQYF	TGTGCCATCAGCCTGACAGGGGAGGTTAGTAGCGAGCAGTACTTC
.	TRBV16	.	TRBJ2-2	CASSHAAAGVTGELFF	TGTGCCAGCAGCCACGCCGCTGCGGGTGTGACCGGGGAGCTGTTTTTT
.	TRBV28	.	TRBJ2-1	CASSRGSRYNEQFF	TGTGCCAGCAGTAGGGGGAGTAGGTACAATGAGCAGTTCTTC
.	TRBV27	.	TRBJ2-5	CASSLRRTDRQETQYF	TGTGCCAGCAGTTTAAGACGGACAGATCGTCAAGAGACCCAGTACTTC
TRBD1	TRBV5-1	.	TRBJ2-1	CASSLTGTGTSGEQFF	TGCGCCAGCAGCTTAACCGGGACAGGGACGTCGGGTGAGCAGTTCTTC
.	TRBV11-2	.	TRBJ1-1	CASGHMGTEAFF	TGTGCCAGTGGACATATGGGCACTGAAGCTTTCTTT
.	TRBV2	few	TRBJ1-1	CASKYGSGDTEAFF	TGTGCCAGCAAATACGGGAGTGGGGACACTGAAGCTTTCTTT
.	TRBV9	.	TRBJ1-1	CASSKTGNTEAFF	TGTGCCAGCAGCAAAACAGGGAACACTGAAGCTTTCTTT
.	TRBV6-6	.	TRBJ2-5	CASSYSRETQYF	TGTGCCAGCAGTTACTCGAGGGAGACCCAGTACTTC
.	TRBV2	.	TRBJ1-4	CATSARQFNEKLFF	TGTGCCACCAGCGCTAGACAGTTTAATGAAAAACTGTTTTTT
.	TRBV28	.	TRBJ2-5	CASSLTRLEQYF	TGTGCCAGCAGTTTAACGAGGTTGGAGCAGTACTTC
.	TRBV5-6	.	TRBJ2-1	CASSLRLGGTMNNEQFF	TGTGCCAGCAGCTTGAGATTGGGCGGGACGATGAACAATGAGCAGTTCTTC
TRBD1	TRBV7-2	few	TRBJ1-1	CASSRGQGSAEAFF	TGTGCCAGCAGCCGCGGACAGGGATCGGCTGAAGCTTTCTTT
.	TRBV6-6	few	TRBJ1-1	CAALKGAEAFF	TGTGCCGCATTGAAGGGGGCTGAAGCTTTCTTT
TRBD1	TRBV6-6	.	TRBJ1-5	CASSYAGGFNQPQHF	TGTGCCAGCAGTTACGCAGGGGGCTTCAATCAGCCCCAGCATTTT
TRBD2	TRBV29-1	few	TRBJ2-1	CSVETSGWVSYNEQFF	TGCAGCGTTGAGACTAGCGGGTGGGTCTCCTACAATGAGCAGTTCTTC
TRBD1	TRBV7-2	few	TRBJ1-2	CASSPTRTGLVGYTF	TGTGCCAGCAGCCCAACCCGGACAGGGTTGGTCGGCTACACCTTC
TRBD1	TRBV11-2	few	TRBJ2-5	CASSATGGPGEQYF	TGTGCCAGCAGCGCGACAGGGGGCCCTGGGGAGCAGTACTTC
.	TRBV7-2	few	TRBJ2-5	CASSPPPGRHRGTQYF	TGTGCCAGCAGCCCACCACCTGGGCGCCATAGGGGGACCCAGTACTTC
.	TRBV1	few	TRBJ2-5	CTSSHSSPTGIQETQYF	TGCACCAGCAGCCATTCTTCCCCCACAGGGATCCAAGAGACCCAGTACTTC
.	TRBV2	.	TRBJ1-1	CARGDSRNGNTEAFF	TGTGCCAGGGGAGATTCCCGAAATGGGAATACTGAAGCTTTCTTT
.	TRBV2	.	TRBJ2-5	CASREWGTETQYF	TGTGCCAGCAGAGAGTGGGGCACGGAGACCCAGTACTTC
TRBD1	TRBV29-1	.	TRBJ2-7	CSARQGAVYEQYF	TGCAGCGCCCGACAGGGGGCTGTTTACGAGCAGTACTTC
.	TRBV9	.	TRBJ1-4	CASSQNRANSNEKLFF	TGTGCCAGCAGCCAGAACAGGGCGAACTCGAATGAAAAACTGTTTTTT
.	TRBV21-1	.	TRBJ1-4	CASSKAGTRPTGLRGLNEKLFF	TGTGCCAGCAGCAAAGCGGGGACCCGCCCGACAGGATTGAGGGGTCTTAATGAAAAACTGTTTTTT
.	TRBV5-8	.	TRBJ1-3	CASSFTGSRNTIYF	TGTGCCAGCAGCTTCACAGGCTCCAGAAACACCATATATTTT
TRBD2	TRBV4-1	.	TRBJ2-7	CASSQDRASGSYEQYF	TGCGCCAGCAGCCAAGATCGGGCTAGCGGGAGCTACGAGCAGTACTTC
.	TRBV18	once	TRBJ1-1	CASSPSRGETTEAFF	TGTGCCAGCTCACCATCTCGGGGGGAAACCACTGAAGCTTTCTTT
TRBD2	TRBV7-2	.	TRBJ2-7	CASSLAGLAMYEQYF	TGTGCCAGCAGCTTAGCGGGACTAGCGATGTACGAGCAGTACTTC